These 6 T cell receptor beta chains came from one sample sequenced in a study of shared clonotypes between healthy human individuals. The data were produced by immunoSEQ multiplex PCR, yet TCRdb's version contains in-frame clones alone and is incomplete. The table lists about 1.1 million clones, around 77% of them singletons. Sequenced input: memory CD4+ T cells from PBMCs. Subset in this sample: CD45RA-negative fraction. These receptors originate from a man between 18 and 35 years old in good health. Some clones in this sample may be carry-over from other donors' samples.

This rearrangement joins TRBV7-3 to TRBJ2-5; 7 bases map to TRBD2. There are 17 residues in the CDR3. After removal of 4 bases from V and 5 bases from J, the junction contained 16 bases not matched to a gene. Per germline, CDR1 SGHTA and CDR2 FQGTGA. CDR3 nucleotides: TGTGCCAGCAGCTCAGGGCCACCCGGGAGCGGGACGGAGACCCAGTACTTC. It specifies CASSSGPPGSGTETQYF.

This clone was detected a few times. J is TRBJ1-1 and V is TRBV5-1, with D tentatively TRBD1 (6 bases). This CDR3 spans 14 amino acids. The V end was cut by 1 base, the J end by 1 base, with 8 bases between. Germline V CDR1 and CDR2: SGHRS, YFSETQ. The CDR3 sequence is CASSLWGQNTEAFF. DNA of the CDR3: TGCGCCAGCAGCTTGTGGGGACAGAACACTGAAGCTTTCTTT. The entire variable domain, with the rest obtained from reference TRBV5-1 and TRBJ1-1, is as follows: KAGVTQTPRYLIKTRGQQVTLSCSPISGHRSVSWYQQTPGQGLQFLFEYFSETQRNKGNFPGRFSGRQFSNSRSEMNVSTLELGDSALYLCASSLWGQNTEAFFGQGTRLTVV.

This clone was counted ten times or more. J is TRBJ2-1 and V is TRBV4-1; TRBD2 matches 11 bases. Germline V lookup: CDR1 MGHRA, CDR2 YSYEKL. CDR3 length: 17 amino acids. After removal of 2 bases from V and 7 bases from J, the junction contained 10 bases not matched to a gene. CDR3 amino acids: CASSQPTSGGFRNEQFF. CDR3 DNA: TGCGCCAGCAGCCAACCCACTAGCGGGGGTTTCCGGAATGAGCAGTTCTTC.

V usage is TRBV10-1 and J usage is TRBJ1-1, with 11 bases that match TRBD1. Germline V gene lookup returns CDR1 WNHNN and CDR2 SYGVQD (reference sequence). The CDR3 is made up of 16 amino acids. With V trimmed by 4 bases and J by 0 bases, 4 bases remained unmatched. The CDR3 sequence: CASSGGQGAMNTEAFF. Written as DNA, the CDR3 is TGCGCCAGCAGTGGTGGACAGGGGGCTATGAACACTGAAGCTTTCTTT.

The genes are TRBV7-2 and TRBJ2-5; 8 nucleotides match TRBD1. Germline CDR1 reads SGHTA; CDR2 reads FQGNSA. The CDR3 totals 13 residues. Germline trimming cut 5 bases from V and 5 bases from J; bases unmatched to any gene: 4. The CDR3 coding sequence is TGTGCCAGCAGCAGGACAGGGCGGGAGACCCAGTACTTC. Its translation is CASSRTGRETQYF. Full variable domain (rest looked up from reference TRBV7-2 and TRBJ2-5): GAGVSQSPSNKVTEKGKDVELRCDPISGHTALYWYRQSLGQGLEFLIYFQGNSAPDKSGLPSDRFSAERTGGSVSTLTIQRTQQEDSAVYLCASSRTGRETQYFGPGTRLLVL.

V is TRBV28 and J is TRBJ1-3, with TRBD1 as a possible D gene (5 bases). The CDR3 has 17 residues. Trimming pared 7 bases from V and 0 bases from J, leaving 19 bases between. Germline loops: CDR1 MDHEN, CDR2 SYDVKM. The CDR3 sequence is CASTGGGNYLSGNTIYF. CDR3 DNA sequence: TGTGCCAGCACCGGGGGGGGGAATTATCTCTCTGGAAACACCATATATTTT.